This T cell receptor (beta chain) was documented in a study of blood T cell repertoires in COVID-19. On the study more broadly: The cDNA or gDNA used as material had been derived from T cells, B-cell-depleted T cells, or PBMCs.

Adults between about 18 and 95 years of age took part from under 25 US areas. The table came from immunoSEQ multiplex PCR; TCRdb's copy has only in-frame clones and leaves some out. This table has approximately 350,000 clones, 75% to 90% appearing once. In germline, CDR1 is LNHDA, CDR2 SQIVND (reference sequence). The V end lost 6 bases, the J end lost 1 base, and 13 bases lay between the germline ends. This CDR3 comprises 14 residues. The rearrangement joins TRBV19 to TRBJ2-7, with a possible D match to TRBD2 (5 bases). The sequence was obtained from a man younger than 30 who had recovered from COVID-19. The sample taken for sequencing was PBMCs or T cells enriched from blood (not recorded which). For the CDR3, the DNA is TGTGCCAGTAGCGGACTGGATCCGTCCTACGAGCAGTACTTC. Its protein is CASSGLDPSYEQYF. Combining the CDR3 with reference TRBV19 and TRBJ2-7 gives the whole variable domain DGGITQSPKYLFRKEGQNVTLSCEQNLNHDAMYWYRQDPGQGLRLIYYSQIVNDFQKGDIAEGYSVSREKKESFPLTVTSAQKNPTAFYLCASSGLDPSYEQYFGPGTRLTVT.